This T cell receptor (beta chain) was sequenced during a study of response to subunit inactivated influenza vaccine. With respect to this clonotype: At one end the junction does not follow the germline gene, possibly because of a read error.

The V gene's germline CDR1 is DFQATT and CDR2 SNEGSKA (reference sequence). CDR3 length equals 12 residues. TCRdb re-analysed the RT-PCR reads in MiXCR, keeping a single row per CDR3 protein. The table shows approximately 500,000 distinct CDR3 sequences, with around 15% occurring only once. Sequencing used PBMCs from blood, obtained 12 days after vaccination. The receptor was derived from a middle-aged man who received an inactivated influenza vaccine. The rearrangement links TRBV20-1 to TRBJ1-2; 8 bases map to TRBD1. The CDR3 DNA is TGCAGTGCAACTACTAGGACAGGGTTGGGGTTCTTC. This codes for CSATTRTGLGFF.